This TCR beta chain stems from a study of human T cells and chemical hapten exposure. About the study: Among samples, TCR yields varied mainly because of small differences in pooled library volume.

This clonotype was seen more than once but under ten times. What it binds is unknown. Study-wide results and limits: DPC sensitization left the count of TCRs above 1 in 1000 unchanged.

This CDR3 region has 14 residues. From germline, CDR1 is DFQATT and CDR2 SNEGSKA (reference sequence). Trimming cost V 2 bases and J 8 bases, with 18 bases left between them. Stated time point: patch test 1, 2 weeks after DPC sensitization. Treatment of the sample: therapeutic diphenylcyclopropenone sensitization with weekly scalp DPC. In TCRdb, the RACE reads were re-called with MiXCR into one record per CDR3 protein. This table holds 150,000 to 200,000 distinct CDR3 sequences, 20% to 25% found once. The rearrangement uses TRBV20-1 and TRBJ1-2, with D possibly being TRBD1 (6 bases). This specimen consisted of whole blood, obtained in connection with sensitization to the hapten diphenylcyclopropenone (DPC). The receptor's source is a woman between 50 and 59 years old with alopecia areata. Some clones in this sample may be carry-over from other donors' samples. CDR3: CSARQQGLPRGYTF. DNA of the CDR3: TGCAGTGCTAGACAACAGGGATTACCGAGGGGCTACACCTTC.